This entry is about one T cell receptor beta chain. Cohorts were assigned according to the clinical history that participants reported. Recovery among Cohort 3 donors was established by two negative PCRs, clearance, or symptom resolution. The CDR3 runs to 11 residues. Trimming left V 4 bases short and J 3 bases short, with 6 bases between. Per germline, CDR1 DFQATT and CDR2 SNEGSKA (reference sequence). The data originate from a study of blood T cell repertoires in COVID-19. Across the whole study: Acute and convalescent COVID-19 samples came from the United States, Italy and Spain.

Authors' analysis steps: Nucleated cell number was recorded as an estimate derived from reference gene primer amplification. Clones were sequenced by immunoSEQ multiplex PCR, and TCRdb holds only the in-frame ones, with some missing. The V and J calls and clone size are taken from that table; D and trimming were inferred from the DNA. The top ten hold roughly 4% of the sample, which has 140,000 to 150,000 clones, roughly 88% seen once. The receptor's source is a man aged 45-60 years who had recovered from COVID-19. The source material was PBMCs or T cells enriched from blood (not recorded which). The chain links TRBV20-1 to TRBJ1-2, with D possibly matching TRBD1 (5 bases). As DNA, the CDR3 is TGCAGTGCTACAGGGTACTATGGCTACACCTTC. This gives the protein CSATGYYGYTF.